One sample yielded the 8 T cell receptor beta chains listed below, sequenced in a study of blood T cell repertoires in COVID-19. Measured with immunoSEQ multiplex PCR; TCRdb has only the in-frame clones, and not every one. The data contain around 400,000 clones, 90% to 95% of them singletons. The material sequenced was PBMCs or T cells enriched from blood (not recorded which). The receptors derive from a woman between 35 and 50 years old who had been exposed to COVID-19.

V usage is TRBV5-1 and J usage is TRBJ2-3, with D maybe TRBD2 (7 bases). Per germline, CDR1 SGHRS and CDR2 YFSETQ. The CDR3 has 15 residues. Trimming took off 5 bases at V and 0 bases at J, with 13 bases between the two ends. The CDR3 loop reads CASSFGGASTDTQYF. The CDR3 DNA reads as TGCGCCAGCAGTTTTGGGGGGGCTAGCACAGATACGCAGTATTTT.

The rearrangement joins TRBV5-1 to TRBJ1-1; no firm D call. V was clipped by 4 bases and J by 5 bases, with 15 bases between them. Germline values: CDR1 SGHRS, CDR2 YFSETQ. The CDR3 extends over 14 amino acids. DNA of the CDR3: TGCGCCAGCAGCCCCTCACTGGGAGGGACTGAAGCTTTCTTT. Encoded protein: CASSPSLGGTEAFF.

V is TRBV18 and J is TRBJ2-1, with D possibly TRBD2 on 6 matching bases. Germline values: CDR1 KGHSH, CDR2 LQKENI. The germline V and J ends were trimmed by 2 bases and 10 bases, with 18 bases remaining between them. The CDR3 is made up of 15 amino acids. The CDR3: CASSPVLGGLQEQFF. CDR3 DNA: TGTGCCAGCTCACCAGTCCTTGGGGGACTTCAAGAGCAGTTCTTC.

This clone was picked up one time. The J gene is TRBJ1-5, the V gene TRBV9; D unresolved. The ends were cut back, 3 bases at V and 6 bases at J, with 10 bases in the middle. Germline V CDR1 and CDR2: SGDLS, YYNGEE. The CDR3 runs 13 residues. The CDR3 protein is CASSGAGGQPQHF. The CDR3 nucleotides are TGTGCCAGCAGCGGCGCCGGCGGTCAGCCCCAGCATTTT.

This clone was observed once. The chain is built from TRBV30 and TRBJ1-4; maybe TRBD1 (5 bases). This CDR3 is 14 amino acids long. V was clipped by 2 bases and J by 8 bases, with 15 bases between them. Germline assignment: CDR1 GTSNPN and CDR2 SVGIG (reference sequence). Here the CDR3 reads CAWSNSQGGEKLFF. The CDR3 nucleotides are TGTGCCTGGAGTAATAGTCAGGGAGGCGAAAAACTGTTTTTT.

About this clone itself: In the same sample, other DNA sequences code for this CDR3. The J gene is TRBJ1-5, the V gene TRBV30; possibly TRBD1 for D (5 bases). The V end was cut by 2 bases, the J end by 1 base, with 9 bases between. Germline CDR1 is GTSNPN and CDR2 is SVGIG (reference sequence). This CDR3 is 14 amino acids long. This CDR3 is CAWSIQGSNQPQHF. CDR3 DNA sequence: TGTGCCTGGAGTATTCAGGGCAGCAATCAGCCCCAGCATTTT. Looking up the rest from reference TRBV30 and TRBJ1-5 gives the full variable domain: SQTIHQWPATLVQPVGSPLSLECTVEGTSNPNLYWYRQAAGRGLQLLFYSVGIGQISSEVPQNLSASRPQDRQFILSSKKLLLSDSGFYLCAWSIQGSNQPQHFGDGTRLSIL.

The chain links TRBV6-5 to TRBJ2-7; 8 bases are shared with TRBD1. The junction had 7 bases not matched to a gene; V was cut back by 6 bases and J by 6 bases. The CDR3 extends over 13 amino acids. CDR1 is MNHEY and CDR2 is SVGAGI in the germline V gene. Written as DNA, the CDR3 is TGTGCCAGCAGCAGAGGACAGGGAGGCGAGCAGTACTTC. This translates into CASSRGQGGEQYF.

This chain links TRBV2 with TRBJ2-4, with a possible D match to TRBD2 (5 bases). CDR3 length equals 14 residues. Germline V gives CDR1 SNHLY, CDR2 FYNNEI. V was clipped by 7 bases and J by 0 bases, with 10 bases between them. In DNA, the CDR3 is TGTGCCAGCATTCGCGGGTTAGCCAAAAACATTCAGTACTTC. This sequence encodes CASIRGLAKNIQYF.